This T cell receptor (beta chain) was sequenced for a study of shared clonotypes between healthy human individuals. This CDR3 is built from 15 residues. Germline-derived CDR1 and CDR2 are SGHTA and FQGTGA. Trimming removed 5 bases from V and 2 bases from J, with 10 bases in between. Generated by immunoSEQ multiplex PCR, the TCRdb table keeps only in-frame clones and is missing some. The data show around 1,000,000 clones, 70% to 85% seen once. The TCR was taken from a man younger than 35 in good health. Some clones in this sample may be carry-over from other donors' samples. Sequencing was performed on memory CD4+ T cells from PBMCs. Documented subset: CD45RA-negative fraction. This rearrangement joins TRBV7-3 to TRBJ2-6, with D tentatively TRBD2 (5 bases). CDR3 amino acids: CASSPKEAGANVLTF. Here the CDR3 DNA reads TGTGCCAGCAGCCCAAAGGAGGCTGGGGCCAACGTCCTGACTTTC.